This T cell receptor (beta chain) is drawn from a study of low-dose radiotherapy and immunotherapy resistance in tumors. Looking at the study overall: Patients received cyclophosphamide 200 mg/m2 intravenously every two weeks, the day before radiation-immunotherapy. Daily oral aspirin at 300 mg began on cycle 1 day 1 and lasted four cycles.

The J segment lost 6 bases and the V segment lost 4 bases, leaving 9 bases of the junction unmatched. CDR3 size: 16 residues. Germline V gene data show CDR1 as LGHDT and CDR2 as YNNKEL (reference sequence). Time point described: after trial treatment. Treatment reported: LDRT plus nivolumab, ipilimumab, low-dose cyclophosphamide and aspirin (RACIN trial). This clonotype was counted at least ten times. Alpha and beta chains were covered, as first-strand cDNA relied on TRAV- and TRBV-specific primers. A constant-region primer paired with the V-primer adapter amplified TCRs over approximately 19 PCR cycles. The mRNA which had been isolated was amplified by in vitro transcription. TCRdb reprocessed the reads with MiXCR, giving one entry per CDR3 protein. The table includes about 91,000 distinct CDR3 sequences, 20% to 25% detected once.

The TCR comes from a female donor with ovarian cancer. The rearrangement uses TRBV3-1 and TRBJ1-2, with 12 positions matching TRBD1. The specimen comprised PBMCs, sampled after low-dose radiotherapy plus immunotherapy. CDR3 region: CASSRQGGQGANGYTF. The CDR3 DNA reads TGTGCCAGCAGCCGACAAGGGGGACAGGGGGCAAATGGCTACACCTTC.